A selection of T cell receptor beta chains follows, all from one sample in a study of tumor-infiltrating lymphocytes in primary liver carcinoma. TCRdb re-derived calls from the multiplex PCR reads in MiXCR, one entry per CDR3 protein. The sample records about 320,000 distinct CDR3 sequences, more than 55% being singletons. Material: peripheral blood. Receptors originate from a young woman with primary liver carcinoma and hepatitis B virus infection. Both conserved end residues are part of each CDR3. Fields, in order: V gene, CDR3 protein.

>TRBV6-1
CVSSKGLAGVGTDTQYF
>TRBV4-2
CASSQGRPMNTEAFF
>TRBV6-6
CASSQTGGPDAQYF
>TRBV10-3
CAIRISQGAIGYTF
>TRBV6-2/TRBV6-3
CASSHPPAGSGQYF
>TRBV11-2
CASSPLRGARSSYNEHFF
>TRBV28
CASTPGGKTQYF
>TRBV11-2
CARSFMTTNTGELFF
>TRBV4-1
CASSQSGTANETQYF
>TRBV6-5
CASKRQGGSHEQYF
>TRBV28
CASSPGLAGVTGELFF
>TRBV6-5
CASSYSTGGVTNEKLFF
>TRBV11-2
CAIGLSGTGTQYF
>TRBV6-5
CASSYSKSVYGYTF
>TRBV11-2
CASSLWDSYEQFF
>TRBV6-2/TRBV6-3
CASRPVLAGDTQYF
>TRBV4-3
CASSQVRGEQYF
>TRBV12-3/TRBV12-4
CATRAGVEEQFF
>TRBV28
CASNSSPQETQYF